These T cell receptor beta chains were read from a single sample in a study of cytomegalovirus exposure and HLA in healthy donors. Sequenced by immunoSEQ multiplex PCR; TCRdb stores in-frame clones only, minus some. The sample gives 160,000 or so clones, roughly three quarters of which show up once; over 1.3% is in the top ten. Sequenced sample: PBMCs. Every receptor here comes from a man between 60 and 70 years old in good health and CMV-seronegative. Both conserved end residues are part of each CDR3. The D gene is left open where the match is weak. Clone size is not always given. Where it is, it says once, few, many or a class for expanded clones.

J,size,D,V,DNA,CDR3
TRBJ2-7,few,TRBD1,TRBV6-5,TGTGCCAGCAGTTACCGGGACAGTGAAGCCTACGAGCAGTACTTC,CASSYRDSEAYEQYF
TRBJ1-2,.,TRBD1,TRBV11-2,TGTGCCAGCAGTAAAGAGACAGGGGATGGCTACACCTTC,CASSKETGDGYTF
TRBJ2-5,.,TRBD1,TRBV28,TGTGCCAGCAGTCAAGGGGGCCGGGAGACCCAGTACTTC,CASSQGGRETQYF
TRBJ2-1,few,.,TRBV23-1,TGCGCCAGCAGTCAAACCCGGGTAATTGACAATGAGCAGTTCTTC,CASSQTRVIDNEQFF
TRBJ2-7,.,.,TRBV11-2,TGTGCCAGCAGCCAACACTTGGCTAGTAGCTCCTACGAGCAGTACTTC,CASSQHLASSSYEQYF
TRBJ1-2,.,TRBD1,TRBV6-5,TGTGCCAGCAGTTACTCGGGGACAGCCTATGGCTACACCTTC,CASSYSGTAYGYTF
TRBJ2-5,.,.,TRBV10-3,TGTGCCATCAGTGAGGTCCAGGAGACCCAGTACTTC,CAISEVQETQYF
TRBJ1-2,.,TRBD1,TRBV7-9,TGTGCCAGCAGCATTACAGGGGCCAGGATGCGTGGCTACACCTTC,CASSITGARMRGYTF
TRBJ2-6,.,.,TRBV5-4,TGTGCCAGCAGTTACAGGGATTCTGGGGCCAACGTCCTGACTTTC,CASSYRDSGANVLTF
TRBJ1-2,.,.,TRBV30,TGTGCCTCGGCGGGGGCGCCTAACTATGGCTACACCTTC,CASAGAPNYGYTF
TRBJ1-5,.,.,TRBV27,TGTGCCAGCAGTCTTGACAGGAGCAATCAGCCCCAGCATTTT,CASSLDRSNQPQHF
TRBJ1-1,few,TRBD1,TRBV7-9,TGTGCCAGCAGCGTATACAGGGGGCGGACTGAAGCTTTCTTT,CASSVYRGRTEAFF
TRBJ1-2,.,.,TRBV30,TGTGCCTGGAGCCGACAGGCCGTCTATGGCTACACCTTC,CAWSRQAVYGYTF
TRBJ1-1,.,TRBD1,TRBV7-9,TGTTCCAGCAGCCGGAAGGGGGACAGGGGAGGCACTGAAGCTTTCTTT,CSSSRKGDRGGTEAFF
TRBJ2-4,.,.,TRBV5-4,TGTGCCAGCAGCTTGGCCGGATCGAGGATTCAGTACTTC,CASSLAGSRIQYF
TRBJ1-1,.,.,TRBV7-2,TGTGCCAGCAGCTACTATATCTCCAACCGCGGTGAAGCTTTCTTT,CASSYYISNRGEAFF